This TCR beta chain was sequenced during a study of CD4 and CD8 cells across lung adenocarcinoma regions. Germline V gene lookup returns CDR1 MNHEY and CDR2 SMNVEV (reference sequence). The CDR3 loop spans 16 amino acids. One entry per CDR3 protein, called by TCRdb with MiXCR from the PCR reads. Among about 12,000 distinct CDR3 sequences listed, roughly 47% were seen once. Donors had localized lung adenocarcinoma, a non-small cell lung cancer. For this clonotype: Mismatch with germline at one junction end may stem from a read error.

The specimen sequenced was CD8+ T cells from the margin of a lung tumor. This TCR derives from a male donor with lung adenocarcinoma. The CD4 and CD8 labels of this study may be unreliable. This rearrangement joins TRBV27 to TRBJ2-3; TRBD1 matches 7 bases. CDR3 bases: TGTGCCAGCAGTGCACGAGGGGGCCGAGACACAGAGACGCAGTATTTC. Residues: CASSARGGRDTETQYF.